This TCR beta chain emerged from a study of T cell responses to AZD1222 COVID-19 vaccine. Clones were sequenced by immunoSEQ multiplex PCR, and TCRdb holds only the in-frame ones, with some missing. The sample has approximately 180,000 clones; around 90% are singletons. CDR1 and CDR2 (germline): SGHTA, FQGTGA. The CDR3 is 15 amino acids. The J segment lost 4 bases and the V segment lost 5 bases, leaving 7 bases of the junction unmatched. Notes on this clone: Its cognate antigen is unknown.

General study results and limits: Sampled repertoires all dated from after the peak T cell response. Dominant at 160-218 and 743-854, vaccine-associated CD4 TCRs also spanned spike. Within unmutated variant regions lay the reported targets of nearly half of spike-specific TCRs.

The V gene is TRBV7-3, the J gene TRBJ2-7, with 11 positions matching TRBD1. Sequenced material: peripheral blood, taken on day 0 of AZD1222 vaccination. The receptor comes from an adult in good health. CDR3 sequence: CASSVGQGAIYEQYF. In nucleotides, the CDR3 is TGTGCCAGCAGCGTAGGACAGGGGGCAATTTACGAGCAGTACTTC.